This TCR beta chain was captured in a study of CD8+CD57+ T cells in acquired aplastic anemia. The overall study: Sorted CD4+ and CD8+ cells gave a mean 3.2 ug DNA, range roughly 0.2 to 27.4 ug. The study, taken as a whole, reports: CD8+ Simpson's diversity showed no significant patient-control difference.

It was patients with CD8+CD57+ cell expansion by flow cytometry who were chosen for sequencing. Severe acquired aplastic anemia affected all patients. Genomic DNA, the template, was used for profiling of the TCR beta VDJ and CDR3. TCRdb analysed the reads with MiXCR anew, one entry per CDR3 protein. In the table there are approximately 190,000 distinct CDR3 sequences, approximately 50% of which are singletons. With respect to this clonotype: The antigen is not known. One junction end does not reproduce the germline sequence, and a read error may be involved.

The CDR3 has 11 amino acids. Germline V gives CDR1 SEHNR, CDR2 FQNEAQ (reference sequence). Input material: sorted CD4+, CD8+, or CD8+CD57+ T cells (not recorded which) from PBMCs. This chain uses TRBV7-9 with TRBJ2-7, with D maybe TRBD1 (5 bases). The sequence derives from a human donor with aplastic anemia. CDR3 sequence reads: CASSNLQGSDF. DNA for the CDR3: TGTGCCAGCAGCAACCTTCAGGGATCTGACTTC.